This TCR beta chain was found in a study of cytomegalovirus exposure and HLA in healthy donors. Study-level findings and limits: The study listed under 200 cytomegalovirus-associated TCR beta chains. Among the CMV-associated chains, a few were confirmed in vitro as specific for CMV antigens.

The CDR3 loop spans 15 amino acids. The germline CDR1 and CDR2 sequences are SGHVS and FNYEAQ. Deletions cut 4 bases from V and 0 bases from J, with 11 bases between. Clones were read by immunoSEQ multiplex PCR, and TCRdb kept only the in-frame ones, dropping some. The sample lists 100,000 to 150,000 clones; around 95% were seen once. Comments on this clone: Its antigen is currently unknown.

The sample taken for sequencing was PBMCs. The chain joins TRBV7-6 to TRBJ2-3; D might be TRBD1 (6 bases). The origin of this receptor is a man younger than 35 in good health and CMV-seronegative. CDR3 sequence (DNA): TGTGCCAGCAGCTGGACAGCGAAGAGCACAGATACGCAGTATTTT. This sequence encodes CASSWTAKSTDTQYF.